This T cell receptor (beta chain) was obtained from a study of CD8+ T cells in alopecia areata. Once RNA had been extracted, it was reverse transcribed into cDNA to act as the sequencing template. Some clones are missing from TCRdb's copy, which holds only in-frame ones; the method was immunoSEQ multiplex PCR. The data contain 65,000 to 100,000 clones, roughly 51% of them singletons. Comment on this clone: Its cognate antigen is unknown.

Those with alopecia areata gave lesional scalp punch biopsies and peripheral blood. Study conclusions and caveats: Relative to normal scalp, lesional scalp, especially alopecia totalis/universalis, showed higher clonality. Researchers reported that TCR sharing among patients proved less clear than in mice, possibly HLA-linked.

Material: NKG2D-high CD8+ T cells sorted from blood. The receptor comes from a human donor with alopecia areata.

CDR3 in DNA: TGTGCCAGCATCGGGAACACCGGGGAGCTGTTTTTT. This encodes CASIGNTGELFF. The J gene is TRBJ2-2, the V gene TRBV2; no reliable D call. This CDR3 region has 12 residues. Germline-derived CDR1 and CDR2 are SNHLY and FYNNEI. The germline V and J ends were trimmed by 7 bases and 1 base, with 4 bases remaining between them.